The 30 T cell receptor beta chains in this list originate from one sample, sequenced in a study of T cells after yellow fever vaccination. MiXCR, run by TCRdb on the 5' RACE reads, gives a single entry per CDR3 protein. Here the sample spans about 340,000 distinct CDR3 sequences, 9.5% to 15% being singletons. Source: CD4+ T cells sorted from PBMCs, taken 15 days after the yellow fever booster vaccination. These receptors all stem from a man aged 18 to 29 who received the YFV17D yellow fever vaccine.

This clonotype was seen more than once but under ten times. The chain combines TRBV11-2 with TRBJ1-4; possibly TRBD1 for D (5 bases). CDR3 size: 15 residues. In germline, CDR1 is SGHAT, CDR2 FQNNGV. V lost 3 bases, J lost 5 bases, and 13 bases lay in between. CDR3 nucleotides: TGTGCCAGCAGCTTCGTCTCGGGGGGGAATGAAAAACTGTTTTTT. This sequence encodes CASSFVSGGNEKLFF.

The V call is TRBV20-1, the J call TRBJ2-7, with D uncertain. The V gene lost 2 bases and the J gene lost 0 bases, with 11 bases spanning the gap. CDR3 size: 14 residues. Germline CDR1 is DFQATT and CDR2 is SNEGSKA (reference sequence). This CDR3 is CSARISPSSYEQYF. CDR3 nucleotide sequence: TGCAGTGCTAGAATATCCCCGAGCTCCTACGAGCAGTACTTC.

The J gene is TRBJ2-3, the V gene TRBV7-2; D may match TRBD1 or TRBD2 (5 bases each). Germline V gene lookup returns CDR1 SGHTA and CDR2 FQGNSA. CDR3 length: 16 amino acids. Trimming removed 7 bases at V and 1 base at J, with 18 bases between. The CDR3 sequence: CASNNMGGGRTDTQYF. Here the CDR3 DNA reads TGTGCCAGCAACAACATGGGTGGGGGACGCACAGATACGCAGTATTTT.

The rearrangement uses TRBV9 and TRBJ2-7, with D perhaps TRBD1 or TRBD2 (6 bases each). In germline, CDR1 is SGDLS, CDR2 YYNGEE. This CDR3 is 14 amino acids long. The ends were cut back, 2 bases at V and 5 bases at J, with 14 bases in the middle. Here the CDR3 reads CASSVGPGAHEQYF. CDR3 nucleotide sequence: TGTGCCAGCAGCGTCGGCCCGGGGGCCCACGAGCAGTACTTC.

V is TRBV10-3 and J is TRBJ1-5; D is ambiguous. Trimming left V 7 bases short and J 3 bases short, with 10 bases between. CDR3 length: 13 residues. Germline V CDR1 and CDR2: ENHRY, SYGVKD. CDR3 nucleotide sequence: TGTGCCATCAACGTAGGTCTCAATCAGCCCCAGCATTTT. Its protein product is CAINVGLNQPQHF.

This chain joins TRBV20-1 and TRBJ1-2; D is perhaps TRBD1 (6 bases). This CDR3 region has 13 residues. Trimming took 6 bases from V and 4 from J, leaving 15 bases between them. Germline loops: CDR1 DFQATT, CDR2 SNEGSKA (reference sequence). The CDR3, as DNA: TGCAGTGCAACCTCACAGGGAGGCTATGGCTACACCTTC. Protein: CSATSQGGYGYTF.

V usage is TRBV18 and J usage is TRBJ2-3, with 14 bases that match TRBD2. V lost 3 bases to trimming and J lost 5 bases; unmatched junction nucleotides: 7. This CDR3 has 17 amino acids. The germline CDR1 and CDR2 sequences are KGHSH and LQKENI. The CDR3 here is CASSPPGLAGEQDTQYF. As DNA, the CDR3 is TGTGCCAGCTCACCCCCGGGACTAGCGGGGGAGCAAGATACGCAGTATTTT.

This clonotype was counted between two and nine times. The rearrangement links TRBV20-1 to TRBJ1-1, with D possibly being TRBD1 (6 bases). Germline CDR1 is DFQATT and CDR2 is SNEGSKA (reference sequence). The V gene lost 4 bases and the J gene lost 5 bases, with 11 bases spanning the gap. The CDR3 length is 12 residues. CDR3 region: CSANLQGTEAFF. CDR3 DNA: TGCAGTGCTAACCTACAGGGAACTGAAGCTTTCTTT.

The chain combines TRBV6-2 or TRBV6-3 with TRBJ2-7, with D unresolved. V lost 6 bases, J lost 7 bases, and 16 bases lay in between. This CDR3 is built from 13 residues. Germline CDR1 and CDR2: MNHEY and SVGEGT. The CDR3 nucleotides are TGTGCCAGCAGCCACTCGGCCCTGAGAGAGCAGTACGTC. It yields the protein CASSHSALREQYV.

This chain uses TRBV7-2 with TRBJ2-1, with TRBD1 matching over 8 bases. Germline V gives CDR1 SGHTA, CDR2 FQGNSA. This CDR3 is built from 15 residues. After removal of 6 bases from V and 2 bases from J, the junction contained 6 bases not matched to a gene. CDR3 bases: TGTGCCAGCAGGCGTGACAGGGGAGCCTACAATGAGCAGTTCTTC. Protein: CASRRDRGAYNEQFF. Drawing the rest from reference TRBV7-2 and TRBJ2-1, the complete variable domain is GAGVSQSPSNKVTEKGKDVELRCDPISGHTALYWYRQSLGQGLEFLIYFQGNSAPDKSGLPSDRFSAERTGGSVSTLTIQRTQQEDSAVYLCASRRDRGAYNEQFFGPGTRLTVL.

The chain carries TRBV4-3 and TRBJ1-6; D is possibly TRBD1 (6 bases). V lost 5 bases to trimming and J lost 3 bases, with 17 bases between them. This CDR3 spans 17 amino acids. Germline V CDR1 and CDR2: LGHNA, YSLEER. The CDR3 DNA sequence: TGCGCCAGCAGCAAGGACAGCCCCAGGGTCTATAATTCACCCCTCCACTTT. Amino acid sequence: CASSKDSPRVYNSPLHF.

This clonotype turned up a few times. The chain employs TRBV6-2 or TRBV6-3 and TRBJ1-5; D is unresolved. V lost 2 bases and J 5 bases, leaving 10 bases between the germline ends. This CDR3 contains 14 residues. Germline V CDR1 and CDR2: MNHEY, SVGEGT. CDR3 residues: CASSYQPDYQPQHF. DNA of the CDR3: TGTGCCAGCAGTTACCAACCCGACTATCAGCCCCAGCATTTT.

The chain is built from TRBV5-4 and TRBJ2-5; the match to TRBD1 covers 10 bases. Germline lookup yields CDR1 SGHNT and CDR2 YYREEE (reference sequence). Trimming took 4 bases from V and 5 from J; bases not matched to a gene: 5. This CDR3 contains 14 residues. Here the CDR3 reads CASSRQGATETQYF. In DNA form, the CDR3 reads TGTGCCAGCAGCCGACAGGGGGCGACGGAGACCCAGTACTTC.

The chain couples TRBV7-3 to TRBJ2-3, with TRBD2 matching over 8 bases. V was clipped by 3 bases and J by 7 bases; unmatched bases: 9. The CDR3 is 15 amino acids. Germline lookup yields CDR1 SGHTA and CDR2 FQGTGA. The chain's CDR3 is CASSFDRAGVNTQYF. Written as DNA, the CDR3 is TGTGCCAGCAGCTTTGATAGAGCGGGGGTTAATACGCAGTATTTT.

In this sample, this clonotype turned up many times. The chain links TRBV7-9 to TRBJ2-1, with TRBD2 matching over 8 bases. This CDR3 is built from 17 residues. Germline trimming cut 1 base from V and 3 bases from J; bases unmatched to any gene: 8. Germline lookup yields CDR1 SEHNR and CDR2 FQNEAQ (reference sequence). The CDR3 here is CASSLGRAGGLYNEQFF. CDR3 coding DNA: TGTGCCAGCAGCTTAGGAAGGGCGGGGGGCCTCTACAATGAGCAGTTCTTC.

The chain joins TRBV9 to TRBJ1-5; D is unclear. The CDR3 extends over 16 amino acids. Germline V CDR1 and CDR2: SGDLS, YYNGEE. Trimming stripped 0 bases from V and 1 base from J, with 11 bases between. The CDR3 protein is CASSVGPRESNQPQHF. CDR3 nucleotide sequence: TGTGCCAGCAGCGTAGGACCCAGAGAGAGCAATCAGCCCCAGCATTTT. The entire variable domain, with the rest obtained from reference TRBV9 and TRBJ1-5, is as follows: DSGVTQTPKHLITATGQRVTLRCSPRSGDLSVYWYQQSLDQGLQFLIQYYNGEERAKGNILERFSAQQFPDLHSELNLSSLELGDSALYFCASSVGPRESNQPQHFGDGTRLSIL.

This chain links TRBV5-6 with TRBJ1-5; no clear D gene. This CDR3 is built from 14 residues. Germline values: CDR1 SGHDT, CDR2 YYEEEE. Trimming cost V 1 base and J 4 bases, with 9 bases left between them. The CDR3 DNA reads TGTGCCAGCAGCTTGTATTGGGAGAATCAGCCCCAGCATTTT. Translation: CASSLYWENQPQHF.

This clonotype was seen at least ten times. The chain combines TRBV6-2 or TRBV6-3 with TRBJ1-4; D gene unclear. CDR3 length: 14 amino acids. Germline V gives CDR1 MNHEY, CDR2 SVGEGT. The V and J ends lost 2 bases and 8 bases respectively, with 12 bases between them. The CDR3 loop is CASSYRVPSEKLFF. The CDR3 DNA sequence: TGTGCCAGCAGTTACCGGGTCCCGAGCGAAAAACTGTTTTTT.

Ten or more counts support this clonotype. The chain couples TRBV20-1 to TRBJ2-3; TRBD2 agrees at 7 bases. The germline V gene has CDR1 DFQATT and CDR2 SNEGSKA (reference sequence). This CDR3 has 14 residues. The J segment lost 1 base and the V segment lost 3 bases, leaving 4 bases of the junction unmatched. CDR3: CSARPSGGTDTQYF. The DNA of the CDR3 is TGCAGTGCTAGGCCCAGCGGGGGCACAGATACGCAGTATTTT.

A word on this clonotype: Because it lacks the conserved phenylalanine or tryptophan at the end, this CDR3 is likely a read error. The chain has TRBV7-3 and TRBJ2-2, with a tentative D call TRBD2 (5 bases). The CDR3 has 14 amino acids. The germline V and J ends were trimmed by 5 bases and 0 bases, with 7 bases remaining between them. Per the germline V gene, CDR1 is SGHTA and CDR2 is FQGTGA. Written as DNA, the CDR3 is TGTGCCAGCAGCCTGGACTCGAACACCGGGGAGCTGTTTTCT. This codes for CASSLDSNTGELFS.

The V and J genes are TRBV5-1 and TRBJ1-1; TRBD1 aligns across 9 bases. The CDR3 has 16 residues. Looked up from germline, CDR1 is SGHRS and CDR2 is YFSETQ. J gave up 0 bases and V 4 bases, and 7 bases lay outside the gene matches. The CDR3 region is CASSLGQGIMNTEAFF. CDR3 DNA: TGCGCCAGCAGCCTAGGACAGGGGATTATGAACACTGAAGCTTTCTTT.

The rearrangement joins TRBV5-1 to TRBJ1-4; 10 bases line up with TRBD1. The V gene's germline CDR1 is SGHRS and CDR2 YFSETQ. The junction had 6 bases not matched to a gene; V was cut back by 4 bases and J by 6 bases. This CDR3 contains 15 residues. Here the CDR3 reads CASSAGTGEDEKLFF. DNA for the CDR3: TGCGCCAGCAGCGCCGGGACAGGGGAGGATGAAAAACTGTTTTTT. Full variable domain (rest looked up from reference TRBV5-1 and TRBJ1-4): KAGVTQTPRYLIKTRGQQVTLSCSPISGHRSVSWYQQTPGQGLQFLFEYFSETQRNKGNFPGRFSGRQFSNSRSEMNVSTLELGDSALYLCASSAGTGEDEKLFFGSGTQLSVL.

The sample holds a few counts of this clonotype. The chain has TRBV12-3 or TRBV12-4 and TRBJ2-1; 14 positions agree with TRBD2. The CDR3 covers 15 residues. V was clipped by 4 bases and J by 4 bases; unmatched bases: 0. CDR3 nucleotide sequence: TGTGCCAGCAGTTGGACTAGCGGGGGGTACAATGAGCAGTTCTTC. The encoded protein is CASSWTSGGYNEQFF.

This clonotype was picked up a small number of times. A much larger clone differs by one base, so this may be a read error. The V gene is TRBV5-1, the J gene TRBJ1-1; D perhaps matches TRBD1 (5 bases). The germline CDR1 and CDR2 sequences are SGHRS and YFSETQ. The V end was cut by 0 bases, the J end by 6 bases, with 9 bases between. The CDR3 totals 13 residues. The CDR3 region has the DNA TGCGCCAGCAGCTTGGGCAGGGAAGCTGAAGCTTTCTTT. It is translated as CASSLGREAEAFF.

The chain couples TRBV5-1 to TRBJ2-1; D not certain. V was pared by 4 bases and J by 8 bases, with 13 bases between. This CDR3 region has 13 residues. Germline V lookup: CDR1 SGHRS, CDR2 YFSETQ. This chain's CDR3 is CASSLIPAHEQFF. Here the CDR3 DNA reads TGCGCCAGCAGCCTCATTCCAGCCCATGAGCAGTTCTTC. The full variable domain, its missing parts supplied by reference TRBV5-1 and TRBJ2-1, is KAGVTQTPRYLIKTRGQQVTLSCSPISGHRSVSWYQQTPGQGLQFLFEYFSETQRNKGNFPGRFSGRQFSNSRSEMNVSTLELGDSALYLCASSLIPAHEQFFGPGTRLTVL.

The V gene is TRBV7-2, the J gene TRBJ1-4; a weak D match, TRBD1 (6 bases). Germline loops: CDR1 SGHTA, CDR2 FQGNSA. The CDR3 extends over 14 amino acids. With 5 bases removed from V and 6 bases from J, the gap between germline ends came to 13 bases. The DNA for the CDR3 is TGTGCCAGCAGCGGGGGGCAGAACTATGAAAAACTGTTTTTT. As protein: CASSGGQNYEKLFF. The full variable domain, completed using reference TRBV7-2 and TRBJ1-4, is GAGVSQSPSNKVTEKGKDVELRCDPISGHTALYWYRQSLGQGLEFLIYFQGNSAPDKSGLPSDRFSAERTGGSVSTLTIQRTQQEDSAVYLCASSGGQNYEKLFFGSGTQLSVL.

In this sample, this clonotype turned up a few times. The junction departs from the called germline gene at one end, perhaps through a read error. The rearrangement uses TRBV6-1 and TRBJ2-7; no clear D gene. Germline values: CDR1 MNHNS, CDR2 SASEGT. The CDR3 is made up of 10 amino acids. The CDR3 is CATSPYEQYF. CDR3 sequence (DNA): TGTGCCACCAGTCCCTACGAGCAGTACTTC.

The gene calls are TRBV19 and TRBJ2-7; 8 bases fit TRBD1. Trimming took 5 bases from V and 6 from J; bases not matched to a gene: 6. The germline CDR1 and CDR2 sequences are LNHDA and SQIVND (reference sequence). CDR3 size: 13 residues. The CDR3 nucleotides are TGTGCCAGTAGTGTATCACAGGGGGTCGAGCAGTACTTC. Protein: CASSVSQGVEQYF.

In its sample, this clonotype was seen a few times. The chain links TRBV2 to TRBJ2-3; 11 nucleotides agree with TRBD2. The germline V gene encodes CDR1 SNHLY and CDR2 FYNNEI. The CDR3 extends over 15 amino acids. V lost 5 bases to trimming and J lost 5 bases; unmatched junction nucleotides: 6. Written as DNA, the CDR3 is TGTGCCAGCAGTAGGCCTAGCGGGGGGCAAGATACGCAGTATTTT. Its protein product is CASSRPSGGQDTQYF.

This clonotype was picked up a small number of times. V and J are TRBV12-3 or TRBV12-4 and TRBJ1-2, with 7 bases identical to TRBD1. The J segment lost 4 bases and the V segment lost 6 bases, leaving 5 bases of the junction unmatched. The CDR3 covers 13 residues. CDR3 loop: CASRAPGGYGYTF. Here the CDR3 DNA reads TGTGCCAGCAGAGCCCCAGGGGGCTATGGCTACACCTTC.